Following are 10 T cell receptor beta chains from one sample sequenced in a study of sequential checkpoint blockade in melanoma. The sample's treatment: randomized to nivolumab then ipilimumab (arm A) or the reverse (arm B). The repertoire was sequenced with immunoSEQ multiplex PCR; TCRdb's copy has only in-frame clones and lacks some. The sample yields 12,000 or so clones, approximately 27% seen once. The sample in question was tumor tissue (inferred from file names), obtained from a patient given nivolumab and ipilimumab in sequence. All receptors come from a human donor with melanoma.

This clone was counted a few times. This chain connects TRBV7-2 to TRBJ1-4; D may be TRBD1 (6 bases). This CDR3 has 17 amino acids. V dropped 1 base and J dropped 2 bases, with 14 bases sitting between them. In germline, CDR1 is SGHTA, CDR2 FQGNSA. This CDR3 is CASSLGIAGATNEKLFF. CDR3 DNA sequence: TGTGCCAGCAGCTTAGGGATAGCAGGGGCCACTAATGAAAAACTGTTTTTT.

The chain employs TRBV15 and TRBJ2-1, with D possibly matching TRBD2 (5 bases). Germline V gives CDR1 LNHNV, CDR2 YYDKDF (reference sequence). The CDR3 is made up of 14 amino acids. The V end lost 0 bases, the J end lost 12 bases, and 15 bases lay between the germline ends. The CDR3 here is CATSRDHDGAVQFF. DNA of the CDR3: TGTGCCACCAGCAGAGATCATGACGGAGCGGTGCAGTTCTTC.

The genes are TRBV12-5 and TRBJ2-1; maybe TRBD2 (6 bases). This CDR3 spans 13 amino acids. Germline assignment: CDR1 LGHNT and CDR2 FRNRAP. CDR3 protein: CASITGVGNEQFF. CDR3 coding DNA: TGTGCCAGCATCACGGGGGTTGGTAATGAGCAGTTCTTC.

A few counts support this clone. The genes are TRBV2 and TRBJ2-5; weak D call: TRBD2 (6 bases). Germline values: CDR1 SNHLY, CDR2 FYNNEI. V lost 8 bases and J 4 bases, leaving 14 bases between the germline ends. This CDR3 spans 13 amino acids. CDR3 nucleotides: TGTGCCAGCTCTCTAGCGCCCAGAGAGACCCAGTACTTC. Its protein product is CASSLAPRETQYF.

V is TRBV28 and J is TRBJ1-4; 9 nucleotides agree with TRBD1. CDR3 length: 15 amino acids. The V segment lost 5 bases and the J segment 7 bases; nucleotides outside the gene matches: 8. CDR1 is MDHEN and CDR2 is SYDVKM in the germline V gene. The CDR3 nucleotides read TGTGCCAGCAGTCAACGGACAGGGGTCGGTGAAAAACTGTTTTTT. Translated: CASSQRTGVGEKLFF. The whole variable domain, remainder taken from reference TRBV28 and TRBJ1-4, is DVKVTQSSRYLVKRTGEKVFLECVQDMDHENMFWYRQDPGLGLRLIYFSYDVKMKEKGDIPEGYSVSREKKERFSLILESASTNQTSMYLCASSQRTGVGEKLFFGSGTQLSVL.

This clone was observed a few times. V and J are TRBV15 and TRBJ2-1; the match to TRBD1 covers 9 bases. V lost 0 bases, J lost 8 bases, and 8 bases stayed unmatched. Germline CDR1 is LNHNV and CDR2 is YYDKDF (reference sequence). The CDR3 runs 16 residues. The chain's CDR3 is CATSRETGTGYYEQFF. Written as DNA, the CDR3 is TGTGCCACCAGCAGAGAAACGGGGACAGGGTATTATGAGCAGTTCTTC.

There are a few counts of this clone. The V and J genes are TRBV6-8 and TRBJ1-2, with 12 positions matching TRBD1. Trimming removed 10 bases from V and 4 bases from J; junction bases left unmatched: 13. CDR1 MNHGY and CDR2 SAAAGT come from the germline V gene. The CDR3 runs 16 residues. CDR3 amino acids: CAISRTGTGGLYGYTF. The CDR3, as DNA: TGTGCCATCAGCCGAACCGGGACAGGGGGCCTCTATGGCTACACCTTC.

This clone showed up just a few times. Germline and junction disagree at one end, which may indicate a read error. The chain links TRBV6-8 to TRBJ1-3; D ambiguous. The CDR3 loop spans 14 amino acids. Germline lookup yields CDR1 MNHGY and CDR2 SAAAGT. The CDR3 is CAISGDLSGNTIYF. CDR3 bases: TGTGCCATCAGTGGGGATCTCTCTGGAAACACCATATATTTT.

V is TRBV29-1 and J is TRBJ1-2; 8 bases are a match to TRBD1. Trimming took 5 bases from V and 3 from J; bases not matched to a gene: 5. This CDR3 has 13 residues. In germline, CDR1 is SQVTM, CDR2 ANQGSEA. The CDR3 reads CSVHEQGDYGYTF. The CDR3 nucleotides read TGCAGCGTTCATGAACAGGGGGACTATGGCTACACCTTC.

The rearrangement uses TRBV14 and TRBJ1-1; maybe TRBD1 (5 bases). The CDR3 contains 16 residues. Germline loops: CDR1 SGHDN, CDR2 FVKESK. Trimming removed 4 bases at V and 6 bases at J, with 21 bases between. CDR3 coding DNA: TGTGCCAGCAGCCGGCACTTCAGGGCCGGTTTTGCTGAAGCTTTCTTT. This gives the protein CASSRHFRAGFAEAFF.